Each of the 14 T cell receptor beta chains below was sequenced from the same sample in a study of shared clonotypes between healthy human individuals. TCRdb's copy holds only in-frame clones and misses some; the assay was immunoSEQ multiplex PCR. The top ten clones hold 0.13% of a sample with just over 2,000,000 clones, roughly 96% of them seen once. Sequences were obtained from naive CD4+ T cells sorted from blood. Described subset: CD45RA+ positively selected. The receptors stem from a man aged 18 to 29 in good health.

To note about this clone: With a much larger clone just one base away, this may be a read error. The chain carries TRBV18 and TRBJ2-3, with D perhaps matching TRBD1 or TRBD2 (6 bases each). CDR3 length: 16 residues. Germline CDR1 and CDR2: KGHSH and LQKENI. Written as DNA, the CDR3 is TGTGCCAGCTCACCATTCGGGACAACTAGCACAGGTACGCAGTATTTT. This sequence encodes CASSPFGTTSTGTQYF.

Details on this clone: In the same sample, other DNA sequences code for this CDR3. The chain employs TRBV6-5 and TRBJ1-1; D remains ambiguous. CDR3 length: 13 amino acids. Germline lookup yields CDR1 MNHEY and CDR2 SVGAGI. Trimming left V 0 bases short and J 1 base short, with 3 bases between. As DNA, the CDR3 is TGTGCCAGCAGTTACTCACAGAACACTGAAGCTTTCTTT. It is translated as CASSYSQNTEAFF.

The sample holds one count of this clone. A much larger clonotype is one base distant, so this may be a read error. CDR3 DNA: TGTGCCTGGAGTGTACCGACAGGGGGTCACAGAAACACCATATATTTT. Translation: CAWSVPTGGHRNTIYF. The rearrangement uses TRBV30 and TRBJ1-3, with 9 positions matching TRBD1. Unmatched junction bases numbered 8, after V lost 0 bases and J lost 5 bases. Germline CDR1 and CDR2: GTSNPN and SVGIG (reference sequence). The CDR3 totals 16 residues.

The chain recombines TRBV30 with TRBJ1-5; D is uncertain. The CDR3 covers 18 residues. Per germline, CDR1 GTSNPN and CDR2 SVGIG (reference sequence). V dropped 7 bases and J dropped 0 bases, with 25 bases sitting between them. Here the CDR3 DNA reads TGTGCCTCGTCCTCGGCCACCATAGGAGGAAATAGCAATCAGCCCCAGCATTTT. Protein: CASSSATIGGNSNQPQHF.

The chain's CDR3 is CASSLAIQASYEQYF. Written as DNA, the CDR3 is TGTGCCAGCAGCTTAGCCATACAGGCCTCCTACGAGCAGTACTTC. This chain connects TRBV11-2 to TRBJ2-7; the D gene is possibly TRBD1 (5 bases). V gave up 1 base and J gave up 0 bases, with 10 bases separating them. This CDR3 is built from 15 residues. The germline V gene has CDR1 SGHAT and CDR2 FQNNGV.

Only one count was recorded for this clone. The V gene is TRBV2, the J gene TRBJ2-7; 7 nucleotides line up with TRBD1. The V and J ends lost 6 bases and 2 bases, in that order; junction bases with no gene match: 7. This CDR3 comprises 14 residues. The germline V gene has CDR1 SNHLY and CDR2 FYNNEI. In DNA form, the CDR3 reads TGTGCCAGCAGCGATCCGGGACAGACCTACGAGCAGTACTTC. Protein: CASSDPGQTYEQYF. Variable domain in full (rest from reference TRBV2 and TRBJ2-7): EPEVTQTPSHQVTQMGQEVILRCVPISNHLYFYWYRQILGQKVEFLVSFYNNEISEKSEIFDDQFSVERPDGSNFTLKIRSTKLEDSAMYFCASSDPGQTYEQYFGPGTRLTVT.

This chain joins TRBV7-8 and TRBJ1-5; no reliable D call. This CDR3 comprises 16 residues. Per germline, CDR1 SGHVS and CDR2 FQNEAQ. The V end was cut by 0 bases, the J end by 2 bases, with 11 bases between. In DNA form, the CDR3 reads TGTGCCAGCAGCTTAGCCCAAACAGCGGGCAATCAGCCCCAGCATTTT. Protein: CASSLAQTAGNQPQHF.

In this sample, this clone turned up once. The chain uses TRBV19 and TRBJ1-5; D remains unclear. Deletions cut 8 bases from V and 1 base from J, with 18 bases between. CDR3 size: 16 residues. Per germline, CDR1 LNHDA and CDR2 SQIVND (reference sequence). CDR3 DNA: TGTGCCAGTCGAGACATAATCCTTGGGAGCAATCAGCCCCAGCATTTT. It translates to CASRDIILGSNQPQHF.

The chain uses TRBV4-1 and TRBJ1-5, with a weak D call TRBD1 (6 bases). The germline CDR1 and CDR2 sequences are MGHRA and YSYEKL. The CDR3 contains 16 residues. Trimming removed 11 bases from V and 4 bases from J, with 24 bases in between. CDR3 sequence reads: CALFRDIISGNQPQHF. CDR3 nucleotide sequence: TGCGCCCTATTCAGGGACATTATTTCAGGGAATCAGCCCCAGCATTTT.

V gene TRBV5-4 combines with J gene TRBJ2-7, with 11 bases aligning to TRBD1. From germline, CDR1 is SGHNT and CDR2 YYREEE (reference sequence). J was trimmed by 3 bases and V by 4 bases; bases with no gene match: 9. The CDR3 is 16 residues long. The CDR3, as DNA: TGTGCCAGCAGCCCGAAGGGGGGGACAGGGGGCTACGAGCAGTACTTC. Translated, it gives CASSPKGGTGGYEQYF.

The genes are TRBV13 and TRBJ2-1; 8 nucleotides match TRBD2. This CDR3 contains 15 residues. Germline values: CDR1 PRHDT, CDR2 FYEKMQ (reference sequence). With 4 bases clipped from V and 4 bases from J, the junction kept 6 bases outside the gene matches. The CDR3 region has the DNA TGTGCCAGCAGCTCCTCTAGCGGGTTTTACAATGAGCAGTTCTTC. Translation: CASSSSSGFYNEQFF.

This clone was seen once. This chain uses TRBV11-2 with TRBJ1-1, with 7 bases that match TRBD1. The CDR3 spans 17 residues. Germline trimming cut 0 bases from V and 5 bases from J; bases unmatched to any gene: 12. Germline V gene data show CDR1 as SGHAT and CDR2 as FQNNGV. CDR3 DNA sequence: TGTGCCAGCAGCTTAGACCGCCGAGACAGGGCGGGAACTGAAGCTTTCTTT. Its translation: CASSLDRRDRAGTEAFF.

This chain links TRBV29-1 with TRBJ1-3; D not certain. CDR3 length: 12 residues. The germline V gene encodes CDR1 SQVTM and CDR2 ANQGSEA. The V end was cut by 3 bases, the J end by 7 bases, with 10 bases between. CDR3 region: CSVETDRNTIYF. In DNA form, the CDR3 reads TGCAGCGTTGAGACCGACCGGAACACCATATATTTT.

The chain couples TRBV28 to TRBJ1-5; D unresolved. V lost 3 bases and J lost 4, with 10 bases in between. The germline CDR1 and CDR2 sequences are MDHEN and SYDVKM. CDR3 length equals 14 residues. The CDR3 loop is CASSFHTTNQPQHF. CDR3 sequence (DNA): TGTGCCAGCAGTTTCCACACGACTAATCAGCCCCAGCATTTT.